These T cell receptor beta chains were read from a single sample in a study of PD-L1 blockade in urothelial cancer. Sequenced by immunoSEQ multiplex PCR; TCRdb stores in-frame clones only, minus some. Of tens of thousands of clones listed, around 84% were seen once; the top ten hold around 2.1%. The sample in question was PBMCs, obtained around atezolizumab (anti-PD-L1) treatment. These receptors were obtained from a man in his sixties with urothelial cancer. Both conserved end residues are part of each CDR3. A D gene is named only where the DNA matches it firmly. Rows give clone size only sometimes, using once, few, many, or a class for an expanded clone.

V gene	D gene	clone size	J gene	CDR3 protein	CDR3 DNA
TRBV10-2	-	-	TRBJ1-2	CASSSGNYGYTF	TGCGCCAGCAGTTCAGGGAACTATGGCTACACCTTC
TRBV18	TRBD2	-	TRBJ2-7	CASSRPSGTSYEQYF	TGTGCCAGCTCGCGTCCTAGCGGGACCTCCTACGAGCAGTACTTC
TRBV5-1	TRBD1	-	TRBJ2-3	CASSPQGVSGTDTQYF	TGCGCCAGCAGCCCCCAGGGGGTTTCTGGCACAGATACGCAGTATTTT
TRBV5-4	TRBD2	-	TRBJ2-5	CASSLGLAGGGETQYF	TGTGCCAGCAGCTTGGGACTAGCGGGAGGTGGCGAGACCCAGTACTTC
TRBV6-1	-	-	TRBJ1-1	CASSETVNTEAFF	TGTGCCAGCAGTGAGACAGTGAACACTGAAGCTTTCTTT
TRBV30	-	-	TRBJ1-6	CAWSRAGSSYNSPLHF	TGTGCCTGGAGCCGAGCCGGGAGCTCCTATAATTCACCCCTCCACTTT
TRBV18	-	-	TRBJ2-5	CASSPPDGVGQETQYF	TGTGCCAGCTCACCACCGGACGGGGTTGGGCAAGAGACCCAGTACTTC
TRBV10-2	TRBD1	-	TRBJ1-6	CASSAGGANSPLHF	TGCGCCAGCAGCGCAGGGGGCGCGAATTCACCCCTCCACTTT
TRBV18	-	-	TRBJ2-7	CASSPPSSYEQYF	TGTGCCAGCTCACCCCCCAGCTCCTACGAGCAGTACTTC
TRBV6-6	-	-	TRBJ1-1	CASSYSKRRANTEAFF	TGTGCCAGCAGTTACTCGAAACGCAGGGCGAACACTGAAGCTTTCTTT
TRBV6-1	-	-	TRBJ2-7	CASSGQESSYEQYF	TGTGCCAGCAGTGGACAGGAGAGCTCCTACGAGCAGTACTTC
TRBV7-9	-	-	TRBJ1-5	CASGAGQPQHF	TGTGCCAGCGGCGCAGGGCAGCCCCAGCATTTT
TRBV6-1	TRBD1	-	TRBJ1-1	CASSLTGQGNTEAFF	TGTGCCAGCAGTTTGACAGGGCAAGGGAACACTGAAGCTTTCTTT
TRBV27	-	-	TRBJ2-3	CASSLSGLSTDTQYF	TGTGCCAGCAGTTTATCGGGCCTTAGCACAGATACGCAGTATTTT
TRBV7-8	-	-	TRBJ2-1	CASSLWTGRGEQFF	TGTGCCAGCAGCCTATGGACAGGGAGGGGTGAGCAGTTCTTC
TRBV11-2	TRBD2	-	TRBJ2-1	CASVISGGYNEQFF	TGTGCCAGCGTGATTAGCGGGGGCTACAATGAGCAGTTCTTC
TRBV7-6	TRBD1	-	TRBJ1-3	CASSPGQVGSGNTIYF	TGTGCCAGCAGCCCGGGACAGGTCGGCTCTGGAAACACCATATATTTT
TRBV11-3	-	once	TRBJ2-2	CASSLSRLGELFF	TGTGCCAGCAGCTTATCAAGACTCGGGGAGCTGTTTTTT
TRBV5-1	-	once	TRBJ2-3	CASSLGRGDTQYF	TGCGCCAGCAGCTTGGGACGGGGGGATACGCAGTATTTT
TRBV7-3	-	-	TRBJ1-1	CASSREGPVTEAFF	TGTGCCAGCAGCCGGGAAGGACCTGTCACTGAAGCTTTCTTT
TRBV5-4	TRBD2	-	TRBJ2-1	CASSSLGLAGGVGQFF	TGTGCCAGCAGCAGCCTGGGACTAGCGGGAGGGGTTGGGCAGTTCTTC
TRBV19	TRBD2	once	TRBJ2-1	CASSRLAGGRNYNEQFF	TGTGCCAGTAGTCGCCTAGCGGGGGGGCGCAACTACAATGAGCAGTTCTTC
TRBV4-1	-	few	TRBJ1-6	CASSQGPIMSSPLHF	TGCGCCAGCAGCCAAGGTCCTATAATGAGTTCACCCCTCCACTTT
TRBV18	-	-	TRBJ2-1	CASSPPFRGRGAGYNEQFF	TGTGCCAGCTCACCACCCTTTAGAGGGAGGGGGGCCGGGTACAATGAGCAGTTCTTC
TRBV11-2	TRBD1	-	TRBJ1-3	CASSSRPGQGASSGNTIYF	TGTGCCAGCAGCTCCCGGCCGGGACAGGGGGCCAGCTCTGGAAACACCATATATTTT
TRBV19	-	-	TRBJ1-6	CASSIPPAGQVNSPLHF	TGTGCCAGTAGTATCCCTCCAGCGGGACAAGTAAATTCACCCCTCCACTTT
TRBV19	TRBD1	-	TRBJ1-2	CASSIYPGQGNGYTF	TGTGCCAGTAGTATATATCCCGGACAGGGGAATGGCTACACCTTC
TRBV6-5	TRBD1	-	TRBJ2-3	CASRPDRGTDTQYF	TGTGCCAGCAGACCAGACAGGGGCACAGATACGCAGTATTTT
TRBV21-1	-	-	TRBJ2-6	CASSKRSRGQGAPGANVLTF	TGTGCCAGCAGCAAAAGGTCGAGGGGGCAGGGGGCACCTGGGGCCAACGTCCTGACTTTC
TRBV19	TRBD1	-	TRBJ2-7	CASSTGQGVASYEQYF	TGTGCCAGTAGTACTGGACAGGGGGTAGCTTCCTACGAGCAGTACTTC
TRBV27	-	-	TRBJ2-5	CASSFRGWETQYF	TGTGCCAGCAGTTTCCGAGGGTGGGAGACCCAGTACTTC
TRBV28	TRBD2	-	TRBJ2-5	CASTPGGSETQYF	TGTGCCAGCACCCCGGGGGGGTCGGAGACCCAGTACTTC
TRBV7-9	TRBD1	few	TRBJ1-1	CASSPGTGTSMNTEAFF	TGTGCCAGCAGCCCCGGGACAGGCACTTCCATGAACACTGAAGCTTTCTTT
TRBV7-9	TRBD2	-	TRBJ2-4	CASSFSSGGANIQYF	TGTGCCAGCAGCTTCAGTAGCGGGGGGGCAAACATTCAGTACTTC
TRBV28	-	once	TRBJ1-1	CASRGPNTEAFF	TGTGCCAGCAGGGGGCCAAACACTGAAGCTTTCTTT
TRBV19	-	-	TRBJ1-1	CASSSVGTKNTEAFF	TGTGCCAGTAGTTCCGTCGGGACAAAGAACACTGAAGCTTTCTTT
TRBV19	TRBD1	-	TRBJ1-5	CASRPLETGRYSNQPQHF	TGTGCCAGTAGGCCACTCGAGACAGGGAGATATAGCAATCAGCCCCAGCATTTT
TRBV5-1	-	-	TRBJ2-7	CASSLSAGLSYEQYF	TGCGCCAGCAGCTTGTCTGCGGGACTCTCCTACGAGCAGTACTTC
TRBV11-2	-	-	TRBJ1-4	CASSLGWGDEKLFF	TGTGCCAGCAGCTTAGGATGGGGGGACGAAAAACTGTTTTTT
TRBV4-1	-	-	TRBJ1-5	CASSHPKRGGGNQPQHF	TGCGCCAGCAGCCACCCGAAAAGGGGCGGCGGCAATCAGCCCCAGCATTTT
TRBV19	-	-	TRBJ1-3	CASSVDHSLTSGNTIYF	TGTGCCAGTAGCGTCGACCACAGCTTGACCTCTGGAAACACCATATATTTT
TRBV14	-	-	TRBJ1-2	CASSQDPPLGRGGYTF	TGTGCCAGCAGCCAAGATCCCCCCTTAGGGCGGGGCGGCTACACCTTC
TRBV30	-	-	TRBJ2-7	CAWRDHGGLRPYEQYF	TGTGCCTGGAGGGACCACGGGGGACTTAGACCCTACGAGCAGTACTTC
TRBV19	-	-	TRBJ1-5	CASSIGGAHPVGQPQHF	TGTGCCAGTAGTATAGGGGGAGCTCATCCGGTAGGTCAGCCCCAGCATTTT
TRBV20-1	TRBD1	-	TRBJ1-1	CSASGTGVAFF	TGCAGTGCTTCCGGGACAGGGGTTGCTTTCTTT
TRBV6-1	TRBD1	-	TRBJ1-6	CASSEFGDRGGHSPLHF	TGTGCCAGCAGTGAATTTGGCGACAGGGGCGGGCATTCACCCCTCCACTTT
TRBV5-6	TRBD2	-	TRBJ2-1	CASSSPLAGNSYNEQFF	TGTGCCAGCAGCTCCCCATTAGCGGGCAATAGCTACAATGAGCAGTTCTTC
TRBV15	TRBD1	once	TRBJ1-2	CATSRGQGFGYTF	TGTGCCACCAGCAGAGGACAGGGGTTTGGCTACACCTTC